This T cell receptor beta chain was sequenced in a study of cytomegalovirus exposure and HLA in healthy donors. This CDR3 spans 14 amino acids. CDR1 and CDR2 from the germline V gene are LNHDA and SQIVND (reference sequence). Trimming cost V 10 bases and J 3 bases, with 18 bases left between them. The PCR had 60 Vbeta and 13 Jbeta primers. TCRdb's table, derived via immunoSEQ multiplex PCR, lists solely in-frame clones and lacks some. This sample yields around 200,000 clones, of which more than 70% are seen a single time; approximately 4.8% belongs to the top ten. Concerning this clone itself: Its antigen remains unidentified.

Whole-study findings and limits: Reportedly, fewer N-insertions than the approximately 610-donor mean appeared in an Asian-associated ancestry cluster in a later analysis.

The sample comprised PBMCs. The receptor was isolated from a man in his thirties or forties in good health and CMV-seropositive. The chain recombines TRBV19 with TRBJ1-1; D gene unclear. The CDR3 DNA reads TGTGCCACCCGACCAGGTGCCGCTCACACTGAAGCTTTCTTT. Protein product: CATRPGAAHTEAFF.